Described below is a single T cell receptor beta chain sequence and its context. Its antigen remains unknown. This record belongs to a study of T cell repertoires in cytomegalovirus infection. As for the study in general: Indications came from public TCR beta signatures; they pointed to CMV infection and to a matching HLA type. Notes on the study in general: Based on cumulative public TCR beta family frequency, carriers of CMV plus the relevant HLA were identified. CMV-specific TCR beta clonotypes restricted by HLA-C dominated the ex vivo response.

The germline V gene encodes CDR1 SGHAT and CDR2 FQNNGV. J gave up 4 bases and V 5 bases, and 5 bases lay outside the gene matches. The CDR3 spans 16 residues. Each CDR3 protein gets one entry after TCRdb re-called the reads with MiXCR. The sample holds more than 150,000 distinct CDR3 sequences, 15% to 20% seen once. Sequencing was performed on PBMCs. V is TRBV11-2 and J is TRBJ2-2; 12 bases are shared with TRBD2. The TCR originated in a human donor in good health (CMV status not recorded). Some clones in this sample may be carry-over from other donors' samples. The CDR3 bases are TGTGCCAGCAGCACCCTAGCGGGGGGGCTCACCGGGGAGCTGTTTTTT. Residues: CASSTLAGGLTGELFF.